Listed below are T cell receptor beta chains from one sample, sequenced in a study of T cell repertoires in cytomegalovirus infection. TCRdb recomputed calls from the reads with MiXCR, one row per CDR3 protein. The repertoire holds over 300,000 distinct CDR3 sequences, with about 17% as singletons. Sequencing was performed on PBMCs. Receptors were obtained from a human donor in good health (CMV status not recorded). Some clones in this sample may be carry-over from other donors' samples. The CDR3 runs from the conserved cysteine through the conserved F or W. The D gene is left open where the match is weak. The listing skips clone size in some rows; elsewhere it reads once, few, many or a size class.

j_call: TRBJ1-6
clone_size: many
v_call: TRBV7-2
d_call: TRBD1
cdr3_nt: TGTGCCAGCAGCTTCCAACAGGGGGCATTGGATTCACCCCTCCACTTT
cdr3_aa: CASSFQQGALDSPLHF

j_call: TRBJ1-2
clone_size: many
v_call: TRBV7-9
d_call: .
cdr3_nt: TGTGCCAGCAGCTTGGTAGGGTCCAACTATGGCTACACCTTC
cdr3_aa: CASSLVGSNYGYTF

j_call: TRBJ1-3
clone_size: many
v_call: TRBV7-2
d_call: .
cdr3_nt: TGTGCCAGCAGCCTGATGGGTGGCTCTGGAAACACCATATATTTT
cdr3_aa: CASSLMGGSGNTIYF

j_call: TRBJ1-5
clone_size: few
v_call: TRBV12-3/TRBV12-4
d_call: .
cdr3_nt: TGTGCCAGCAGTGGGGGAACCAATCAGCCCCAGCATTTT
cdr3_aa: CASSGGTNQPQHF

j_call: TRBJ2-7
clone_size: few
v_call: TRBV2
d_call: .
cdr3_nt: TGTGCCAGCAGTGATTACGGGGGCCACTACGAGCAGTACTTC
cdr3_aa: CASSDYGGHYEQYF

j_call: TRBJ1-4
clone_size: .
v_call: TRBV29-1
d_call: .
cdr3_nt: TGCAGCGGCCTGTATGCTAATGAAAAACTGTTTTTT
cdr3_aa: CSGLYANEKLFF

j_call: TRBJ2-2
clone_size: many
v_call: TRBV7-8
d_call: TRBD1
cdr3_nt: TGTGCCAGCAGCCGAACCGGGACAGCGAACACCGGGGAGCTGTTTTTT
cdr3_aa: CASSRTGTANTGELFF

j_call: TRBJ2-6
clone_size: .
v_call: TRBV29-1
d_call: .
cdr3_nt: TGCAGCGTTCCCCGACAGGGGGCCAACGTCCTGACTTTC
cdr3_aa: CSVPRQGANVLTF

j_call: TRBJ2-1
clone_size: many
v_call: TRBV6-5
d_call: .
cdr3_nt: TGTGCCAGCAGTTACGGATACAATGAGCAGTTCTTC
cdr3_aa: CASSYGYNEQFF

j_call: TRBJ2-3
clone_size: .
v_call: TRBV6-5
d_call: .
cdr3_nt: TGTGCCAGCAGTTACTTAGGCGAAGATACGCAGTATTTT
cdr3_aa: CASSYLGEDTQYF

j_call: TRBJ2-1
clone_size: few
v_call: TRBV2
d_call: .
cdr3_nt: TGTGCCAGCAGTAGGGAATTGGTCGGCAATGAGCAGTTCTTC
cdr3_aa: CASSRELVGNEQFF

j_call: TRBJ1-6
clone_size: few
v_call: TRBV4-3
d_call: .
cdr3_nt: TGCGCCAGCAGCCGAGAGGAAGGTTCACCCCTCCACTTT
cdr3_aa: CASSREEGSPLHF

j_call: TRBJ1-2
clone_size: .
v_call: TRBV12-3/TRBV12-4
d_call: .
cdr3_nt: TGTGCCAGCAGTTCCGGGACGACCTATGGCTACACCTTC
cdr3_aa: CASSSGTTYGYTF

j_call: TRBJ2-3
clone_size: many
v_call: TRBV7-2
d_call: TRBD2
cdr3_nt: TGTGCCAGCAGCTTATTCCCGGGACTAGCGGGGGTGACTAACCCTAGCACAGATACGCAGTATTTT
cdr3_aa: CASSLFPGLAGVTNPSTDTQYF

j_call: TRBJ1-5
clone_size: .
v_call: TRBV7-2
d_call: .
cdr3_nt: TGTGCCAGCAGCTTAGTAGAGGGCGATCAGCCCCAGCATTTT
cdr3_aa: CASSLVEGDQPQHF

j_call: TRBJ2-1
clone_size: .
v_call: TRBV4-1
d_call: TRBD2
cdr3_nt: TGCGCCAGCAGCCAAGATTGGAGTTTGAGGCGGGGGGTCTGGAATGAGCAGTTCTTC
cdr3_aa: CASSQDWSLRRGVWNEQFF

j_call: TRBJ1-2
clone_size: many
v_call: TRBV4-2
d_call: .
cdr3_nt: TGTGCCAGCAGCCAAGATAATCAGGCAGGGCGCCATGGCTACACCTTC
cdr3_aa: CASSQDNQAGRHGYTF

j_call: TRBJ1-1
clone_size: few
v_call: TRBV20-1
d_call: .
cdr3_nt: TGCAGGGCGGGGGAGAGCGCTGAAGCTTTCTTT
cdr3_aa: CRAGESAEAFF

j_call: TRBJ2-3
clone_size: few
v_call: TRBV20-1
d_call: .
cdr3_nt: TGCAGTGCAAGGACCCGGGACGGCACAGATACGCAGTATTTT
cdr3_aa: CSARTRDGTDTQYF

j_call: TRBJ1-6
clone_size: .
v_call: TRBV3-1
d_call: .
cdr3_nt: TGTGCCAGCAGCCAACGGGGAGGCAATTCACCCCTCCACTTT
cdr3_aa: CASSQRGGNSPLHF

j_call: TRBJ1-1
clone_size: .
v_call: TRBV9
d_call: .
cdr3_nt: TGTGCCAGCAGCGCACACGTTCCAGGGGAAGGAGCTTTCTTT
cdr3_aa: CASSAHVPGEGAFF

j_call: TRBJ2-1
clone_size: .
v_call: TRBV27
d_call: .
cdr3_nt: TGTGCCAGCAGTACAGGTTCGAGGAATGAGCAGTTCTTC
cdr3_aa: CASSTGSRNEQFF

j_call: TRBJ2-3
clone_size: .
v_call: TRBV20-1
d_call: TRBD2
cdr3_nt: TGCAGTGCTAAGCGGGGGGGGATAGATACGCAGTATTTT
cdr3_aa: CSAKRGGIDTQYF

j_call: TRBJ1-2
clone_size: few
v_call: TRBV5-6
d_call: .
cdr3_nt: TGTGCCAGCAGCGCACCGGGAGCGTTATCTGCCTACACCTTC
cdr3_aa: CASSAPGALSAYTF

j_call: TRBJ2-2
clone_size: .
v_call: TRBV7-2
d_call: TRBD2
cdr3_nt: TGTGCCAGCGGCCAGCGGGGGGGCACCGGGGAGCTGTTTTTT
cdr3_aa: CASGQRGGTGELFF

j_call: TRBJ2-2
clone_size: .
v_call: TRBV4-2
d_call: .
cdr3_nt: TGTGCCAGCAGCGTCCGGACGGAGAACACCGGGGAGCTGTTTTTT
cdr3_aa: CASSVRTENTGELFF

j_call: TRBJ1-2
clone_size: many
v_call: TRBV7-6
d_call: .
cdr3_nt: TGTGCCAGCAGCTTAGATGTAGGGGGGCTTGGCTACACCTTC
cdr3_aa: CASSLDVGGLGYTF

j_call: TRBJ2-3
clone_size: few
v_call: TRBV20-1
d_call: .
cdr3_nt: TGCAGTGCTATGCCTATCCTCCCCACAGATACGCAGTATTTT
cdr3_aa: CSAMPILPTDTQYF

j_call: TRBJ1-4
clone_size: .
v_call: TRBV5-1
d_call: .
cdr3_nt: TGCGCCAGCAGCTTGGAAGGAGGTCTGGAAGAAAAACTGTTTTTT
cdr3_aa: CASSLEGGLEEKLFF

j_call: TRBJ1-6
clone_size: many
v_call: TRBV6-2/TRBV6-3
d_call: .
cdr3_nt: TGTGCCAGCAGTTACTCGTTGAGGGGAGATTCACCCCTCCACTTT
cdr3_aa: CASSYSLRGDSPLHF

j_call: TRBJ1-1
clone_size: few
v_call: TRBV28
d_call: TRBD1
cdr3_nt: TGTGCCAGCAGTTTCGGGACAGGATCGAACACTGAAGCTTTCTTT
cdr3_aa: CASSFGTGSNTEAFF

j_call: TRBJ2-2
clone_size: few
v_call: TRBV4-1
d_call: .
cdr3_nt: TGCGCCAGCAGCGCCCAGGGAAACACCGGGGAGCTGTTTTTT
cdr3_aa: CASSAQGNTGELFF

j_call: TRBJ2-7
clone_size: few
v_call: TRBV7-2
d_call: .
cdr3_nt: TGTGCCAGCAGCTCATCGGGACACTCCTACGAGCAGTACTTC
cdr3_aa: CASSSSGHSYEQYF

j_call: TRBJ2-3
clone_size: many
v_call: TRBV7-3
d_call: .
cdr3_nt: TGTGCCAGCAAGAGGACAGATACGCAGTATTTT
cdr3_aa: CASKRTDTQYF

j_call: TRBJ2-3
clone_size: many
v_call: TRBV24-1
d_call: .
cdr3_nt: TGTGCGAGCCGGGACTCGACAGATACGCAGTATTTT
cdr3_aa: CASRDSTDTQYF

j_call: TRBJ2-7
clone_size: many
v_call: TRBV2
d_call: .
cdr3_nt: TGTGCCAGTTCGCCGGCGGGTAGAGTCTACGAGCAGTACTTC
cdr3_aa: CASSPAGRVYEQYF

j_call: TRBJ1-1
clone_size: few
v_call: TRBV6-1
d_call: .
cdr3_nt: TGTGCCAGTAAGGGTAGGGGCCCCCTGCCTGAAGCTTTCTTT
cdr3_aa: CASKGRGPLPEAFF

j_call: TRBJ2-3
clone_size: .
v_call: TRBV13
d_call: .
cdr3_nt: TGTGCCAGCAGCTTATCTGGCACCTCGAGCACAGATACGCAGTATTTT
cdr3_aa: CASSLSGTSSTDTQYF

j_call: TRBJ2-3
clone_size: many
v_call: TRBV28
d_call: .
cdr3_nt: TGTGCCAGCAATTTCGCACCTAGCACAGATACGCAGTATTTT
cdr3_aa: CASNFAPSTDTQYF

j_call: TRBJ2-1
clone_size: .
v_call: TRBV20-1
d_call: TRBD2
cdr3_nt: TGCAGTCGGGGGGGCACTTACAATGAGCAGTTCTTC
cdr3_aa: CSRGGTYNEQFF

j_call: TRBJ1-4
clone_size: few
v_call: TRBV20-1
d_call: .
cdr3_nt: TGCAGTGCTAGAGAACAGACTGAAAAACTGTTTTTT
cdr3_aa: CSAREQTEKLFF

j_call: TRBJ2-7
clone_size: .
v_call: TRBV6-2/TRBV6-3
d_call: .
cdr3_nt: TGTGCCAGCAGTTTATTTCTTGAGGACAGCGAAGTTTACGAGCAGTACTTC
cdr3_aa: CASSLFLEDSEVYEQYF

j_call: TRBJ1-5
clone_size: many
v_call: TRBV19
d_call: TRBD1
cdr3_nt: TGTGCCAGTGGACAGGAGGTTGTTATTCAGCCCCAGCATTTT
cdr3_aa: CASGQEVVIQPQHF

j_call: TRBJ1-5
clone_size: .
v_call: TRBV6-2/TRBV6-3
d_call: TRBD1
cdr3_nt: TGTGCCAGCAGTTACTCGGCAGGGGGTCGCAGTCAGCCCCAGCATTTT
cdr3_aa: CASSYSAGGRSQPQHF

j_call: TRBJ2-1
clone_size: few
v_call: TRBV6-2/TRBV6-3
d_call: TRBD2
cdr3_nt: TGTGCCAGCAGTTACGGGGTAGCGGGGTACAATGAGCAGTTCTTC
cdr3_aa: CASSYGVAGYNEQFF

j_call: TRBJ1-6
clone_size: many
v_call: TRBV7-2
d_call: .
cdr3_nt: TGTGCCAGCAGCCCCTGGGCCCTGAATTCACCCCTCCACTTT
cdr3_aa: CASSPWALNSPLHF

j_call: TRBJ2-1
clone_size: few
v_call: TRBV7-8
d_call: TRBD2
cdr3_nt: TGTGCCAGCAGCAGCCCTAGCGGGGGGGCGAGTTATGAGCAGTTCTTC
cdr3_aa: CASSSPSGGASYEQFF

j_call: TRBJ2-7
clone_size: .
v_call: TRBV9
d_call: TRBD2
cdr3_nt: TGTGCCAGCGCCCGGGGGACTAGCGGGGATCGGGACGAGCAGTACTTC
cdr3_aa: CASARGTSGDRDEQYF

j_call: TRBJ2-7
clone_size: .
v_call: TRBV6-5
d_call: TRBD1
cdr3_nt: TGTGCCAGCAGTTATTCGGGACAGGGATCCTACGAGCAGTACTTC
cdr3_aa: CASSYSGQGSYEQYF